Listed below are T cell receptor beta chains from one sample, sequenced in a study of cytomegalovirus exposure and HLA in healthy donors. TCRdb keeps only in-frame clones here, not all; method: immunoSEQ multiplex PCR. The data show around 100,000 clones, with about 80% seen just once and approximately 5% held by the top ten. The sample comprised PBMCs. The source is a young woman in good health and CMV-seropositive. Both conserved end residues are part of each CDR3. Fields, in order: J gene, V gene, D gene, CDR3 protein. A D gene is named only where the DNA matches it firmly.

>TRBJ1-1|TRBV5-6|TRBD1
CASSSFDREQTEAFF
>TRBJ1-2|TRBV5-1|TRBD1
CASSSDRRPSF
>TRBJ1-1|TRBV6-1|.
CASSKTRWDTEAFF
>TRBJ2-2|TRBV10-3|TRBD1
CASGTGNTGELFF
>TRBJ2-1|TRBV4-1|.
CASSQEGGRTFYNEQFF
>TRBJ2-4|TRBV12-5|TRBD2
CASGLVARGLAGAGLAKNIQYF
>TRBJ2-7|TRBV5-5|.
CASSVRVLPNYEQYF
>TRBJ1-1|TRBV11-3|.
CASSLGGGGDRAEAFF
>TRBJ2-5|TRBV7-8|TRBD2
CASSLEYTGTSGRTRYF
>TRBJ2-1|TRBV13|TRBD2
CASSLLSGGELNEQFF
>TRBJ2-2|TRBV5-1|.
CASSLLYTGELFF
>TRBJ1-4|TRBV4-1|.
CASSHHRERDFPEKLFF
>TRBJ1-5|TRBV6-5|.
CASSNPLEPNQPQHF
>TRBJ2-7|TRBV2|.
CASSAGRYEQYF
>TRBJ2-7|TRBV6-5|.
CASSGQRGSEDEQYF
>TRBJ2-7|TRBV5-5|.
CASSLYRHYEQYF
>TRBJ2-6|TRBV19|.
CASRYLGANVLTF
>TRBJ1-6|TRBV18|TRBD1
CASSPIGQEFSVPLHF
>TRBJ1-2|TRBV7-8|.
CASSLETYGYGYTF
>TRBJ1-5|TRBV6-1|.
CASSRDTPQPQHF
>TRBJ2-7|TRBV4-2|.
CASSEDGAYEQYF
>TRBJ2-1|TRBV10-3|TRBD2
CAITTGTSGGRNEQFF
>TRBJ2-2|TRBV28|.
CASSLETGELFF
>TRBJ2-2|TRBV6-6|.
CASSRLGRNTGELFF
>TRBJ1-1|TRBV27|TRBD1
CASSIQGARTEAFF
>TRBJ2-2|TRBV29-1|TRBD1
CSVFTGEMELFF
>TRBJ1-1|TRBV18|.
CASSPVTLGVGGRRNTEAFF
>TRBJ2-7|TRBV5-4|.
CASSLGSGGTAYEQYF
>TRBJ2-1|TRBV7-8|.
CASSLDFSVYNEQFF
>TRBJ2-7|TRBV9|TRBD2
CASSVEGLESYEQYF
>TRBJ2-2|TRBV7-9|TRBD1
CASSLVGTGGTGELFF
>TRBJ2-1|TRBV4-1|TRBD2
CASSHPGLAGVLMVDEQFF
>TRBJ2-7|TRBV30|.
CAWSGLRGQYF
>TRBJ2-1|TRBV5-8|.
CASSLNLASNEQFF
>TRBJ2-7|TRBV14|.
CASSTSHYEQYF
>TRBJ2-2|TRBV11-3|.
CASQAITGELFF
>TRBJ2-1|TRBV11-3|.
CASGLGILYNEQFF
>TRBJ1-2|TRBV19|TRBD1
CASSTDRGQNGYTF
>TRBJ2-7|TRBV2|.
CFSKEEAAYEQYF
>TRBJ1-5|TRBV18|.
CASSPTGPNQPQHF
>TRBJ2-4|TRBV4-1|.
CASSQDLGWVYF
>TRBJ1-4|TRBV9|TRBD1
CASSTGTGTTNEKLFF
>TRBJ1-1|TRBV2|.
CASSELAVEEAFF
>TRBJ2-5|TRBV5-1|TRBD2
CASSLAPAGGEETQYF
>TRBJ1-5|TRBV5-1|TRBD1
CASSLQGEQPQHF
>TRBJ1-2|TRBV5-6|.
CASTSNYGYTF
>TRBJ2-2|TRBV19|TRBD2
CATTSGPGTGELFF
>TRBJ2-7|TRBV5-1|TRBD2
CASSLGTSGTYEQYF
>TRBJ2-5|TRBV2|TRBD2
CASSDLRGGRETQYF
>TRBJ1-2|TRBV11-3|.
CASSLVGVTNYGYTF
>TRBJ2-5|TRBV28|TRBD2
CASRIAGRDPVHF
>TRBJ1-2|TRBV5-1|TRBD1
CASSPGTGDGYTF